This TCR beta chain derives from a study of blood T cell repertoires in COVID-19. Study details: Material from acute and convalescent COVID-19 was sourced from the United States, Italy and Spain.

The CDR3 covers 15 residues. Germline CDR1 LGHNT, CDR2 FRNRAP. V was trimmed by 2 bases and J by 4 bases, leaving 14 bases between them. In the authors' workflow: Estimates of nucleated cell counts were drawn from the amplification of reference gene primers. The assay was immunoSEQ multiplex PCR, and TCRdb's table has in-frame clones only and misses some. From that table come the V and J calls and clone size; the DNA was used to work out D and trimming. The repertoire consists of around 100,000 clones, with approximately 87% occurring once and the leading ten covering 10% to 15%. Sequencing was carried out using peripheral blood. The receptor comes from a human donor in a cohort sampled during active or convalescent COVID-19. The rearrangement joins TRBV12-5 to TRBJ1-1; the D gene is possibly TRBD1 (5 bases). The CDR3 DNA sequence: TGTGCTAGTGGTTTGATCCCAAGAAGGGGCACTGAAGCTTTCTTT. Its protein product is CASGLIPRRGTEAFF.